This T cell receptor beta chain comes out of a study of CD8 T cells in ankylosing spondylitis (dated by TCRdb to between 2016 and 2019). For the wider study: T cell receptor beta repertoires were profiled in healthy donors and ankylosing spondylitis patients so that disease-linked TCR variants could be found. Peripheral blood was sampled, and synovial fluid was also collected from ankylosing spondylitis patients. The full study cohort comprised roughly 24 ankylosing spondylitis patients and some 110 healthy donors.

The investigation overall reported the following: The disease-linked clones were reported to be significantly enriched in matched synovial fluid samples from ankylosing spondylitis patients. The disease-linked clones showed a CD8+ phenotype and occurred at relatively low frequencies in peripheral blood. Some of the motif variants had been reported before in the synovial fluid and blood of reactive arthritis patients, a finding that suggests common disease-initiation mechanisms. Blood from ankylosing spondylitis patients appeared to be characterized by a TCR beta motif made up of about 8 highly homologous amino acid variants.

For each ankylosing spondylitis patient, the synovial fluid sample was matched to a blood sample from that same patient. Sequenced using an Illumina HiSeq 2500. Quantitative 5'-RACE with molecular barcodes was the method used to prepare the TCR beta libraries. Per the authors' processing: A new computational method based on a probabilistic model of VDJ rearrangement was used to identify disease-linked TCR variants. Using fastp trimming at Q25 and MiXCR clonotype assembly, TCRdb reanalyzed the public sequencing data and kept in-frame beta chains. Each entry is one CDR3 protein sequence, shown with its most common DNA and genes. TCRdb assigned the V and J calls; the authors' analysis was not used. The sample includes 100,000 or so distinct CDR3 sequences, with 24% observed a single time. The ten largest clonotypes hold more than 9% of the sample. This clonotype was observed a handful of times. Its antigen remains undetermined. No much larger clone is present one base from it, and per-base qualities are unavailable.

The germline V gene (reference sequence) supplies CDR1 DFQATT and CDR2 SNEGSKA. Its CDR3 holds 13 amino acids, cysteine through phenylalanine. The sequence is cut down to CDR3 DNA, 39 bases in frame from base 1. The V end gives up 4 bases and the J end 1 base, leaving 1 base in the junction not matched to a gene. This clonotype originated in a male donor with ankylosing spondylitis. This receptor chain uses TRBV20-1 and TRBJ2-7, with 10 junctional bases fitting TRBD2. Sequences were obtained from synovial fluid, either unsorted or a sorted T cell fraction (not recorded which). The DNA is TGCAGTGCTATACTAGCGGGGTCCTACGAGCAGTACTTC. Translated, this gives CSAILAGSYEQYF.